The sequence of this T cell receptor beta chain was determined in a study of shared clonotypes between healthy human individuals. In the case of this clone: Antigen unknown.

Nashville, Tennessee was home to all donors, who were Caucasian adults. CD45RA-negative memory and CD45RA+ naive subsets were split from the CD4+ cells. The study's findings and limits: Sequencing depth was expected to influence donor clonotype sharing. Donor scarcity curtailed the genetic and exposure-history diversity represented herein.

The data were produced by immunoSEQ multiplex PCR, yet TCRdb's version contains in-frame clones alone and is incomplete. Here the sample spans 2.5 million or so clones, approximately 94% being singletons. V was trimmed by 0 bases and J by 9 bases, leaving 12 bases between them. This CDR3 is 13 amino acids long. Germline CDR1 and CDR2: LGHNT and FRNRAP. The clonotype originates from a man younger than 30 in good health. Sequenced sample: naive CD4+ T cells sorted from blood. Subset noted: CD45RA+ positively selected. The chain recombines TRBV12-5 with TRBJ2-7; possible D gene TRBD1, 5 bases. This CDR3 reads CASGLVRRRGQYF. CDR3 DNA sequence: TGTGCTAGTGGTTTGGTACGGAGAAGGGGGCAGTACTTC.